A selection of T cell receptor beta chains follows, all from one sample in a study of early T cells in non-severe SARS-CoV-2 infection. Using its own MiXCR run on the 5' RACE reads, TCRdb lists one record per CDR3 protein. The sample has tens of thousands of distinct CDR3 sequences; 13% are singletons. The specimen sequenced was whole blood. These receptors were taken from an adult who was a healthcare worker with PCR-confirmed SARS-CoV-2 infection or an uninfected control (not recorded which). The CDR3 runs from the conserved cysteine through the conserved F or W. A D gene is named only where the DNA matches it firmly. For some rows the clone size is stated as once, few or many, or as a class when expanded; others skip it.

j_call | d_call | v_call | clone_size | cdr3_nt | cdr3_aa
TRBJ2-5 | - | TRBV29-1 | - | TGCAGCGCCGCCGGGCCCCAACGTACGGCAGAGACCCAGTACTTC | CSAAGPQRTAETQYF
TRBJ1-1 | TRBD1 | TRBV5-1 | few | TGCGCCACCCGGACAGGGGCGGGTACTGAAGCTTTCTTT | CATRTGAGTEAFF
TRBJ1-1 | - | TRBV12-3/TRBV12-4 | few | TGTGCCAGCAGTTTGTTCCAGGCCCCGCCTGAAGCTTTCTTT | CASSLFQAPPEAFF
TRBJ2-7 | - | TRBV28 | many | TGTGCCGCGGCGGTCAGCTCCTACGAGCAGTACTTC | CAAAVSSYEQYF
TRBJ1-6 | - | TRBV3-1 | - | TGTGCCAGCAGCAACGGACCGGGTGCGGCACCCCTCCACTTT | CASSNGPGAAPLHF
TRBJ1-2 | - | TRBV4-3 | many | TGCGCCAGCAGCCAAGATCCCGCAGGGACCAACTATGGCTACACCTTC | CASSQDPAGTNYGYTF
TRBJ2-3 | TRBD2 | TRBV6-2/TRBV6-3 | few | TGTGCCAGCAGTTCCCTCCGGGTAGCGGGGGGGCCAGATACGCAGTATTTT | CASSSLRVAGGPDTQYF
TRBJ1-2 | - | TRBV29-1 | - | TGCAGCCTGGGACCTAACTATGGCTACACCTTC | CSLGPNYGYTF
TRBJ2-2 | - | TRBV11-2 | few | TGTGCCAGCAGCTTTCCCCGGGACTCCATCCCCACCGGGGAGCTGTTTTTT | CASSFPRDSIPTGELFF
TRBJ2-7 | - | TRBV21-1 | - | TGTGCCAGCAGCTCTCGGACAGCTACCTACGAGCAGTACTTC | CASSSRTATYEQYF
TRBJ2-7 | - | TRBV9 | few | TGTGCCAGCAGCGTAGTGGATTCCTACGAGCAGTACTTC | CASSVVDSYEQYF
TRBJ2-2 | - | TRBV10-2 | - | TGCGCCAGCAGTGGGCCTCACAGTCAGAACACCGGGGAGCTGTTTTTT | CASSGPHSQNTGELFF
TRBJ2-5 | TRBD1 | TRBV19 | - | TGTGCCACCCAGGGGGTCGGAGAGACCCAGTACTTC | CATQGVGETQYF
TRBJ2-5 | - | TRBV4-2 | many | TGTGCCAGCAGCCAAGAAGTGAAGGCGAGGAAGGCCCAGTACTTC | CASSQEVKARKAQYF
TRBJ1-3 | - | TRBV5-1 | - | TGCGCCAGCAGCTTGGATCCCTCTGGAAACACCATATATTTT | CASSLDPSGNTIYF
TRBJ2-1 | - | TRBV19 | many | TGTGCCAGTAGTATCACAGCTAGCTCCTACAATGAGCAGTTCTTC | CASSITASSYNEQFF
TRBJ2-7 | TRBD1 | TRBV5-1 | few | TGCGCCAGCAGCTTCTTCCCGGGACAGGAATCCCCCTCGGAAGAGCAGTACTTC | CASSFFPGQESPSEEQYF
TRBJ2-7 | - | TRBV10-2 | - | TGCGCCAGCAGTGACCGGGACAACTACGAGCAGTACTTC | CASSDRDNYEQYF
TRBJ1-2 | - | TRBV6-2/TRBV6-3 | - | TGTGCCAGCAGTTCTCCGCCGTCTGGCTACACCTTC | CASSSPPSGYTF
TRBJ1-1 | - | TRBV7-2 | - | TGTGCCAGCAGCTTGGAACGGATGAACACTGAAGCTTTCTTT | CASSLERMNTEAFF
TRBJ1-2 | - | TRBV30 | - | TGTGCCTGGAGTAGCGCGCTTGGCTACACCTTC | CAWSSALGYTF
TRBJ2-7 | TRBD1 | TRBV3-1 | many | TGTGCCAGCAGCCAAGTTGGGTGGCAACAGGGGTACGACGAGCAGTACTTC | CASSQVGWQQGYDEQYF
TRBJ2-7 | - | TRBV6-5 | many | TGTGCCAGCAGTTACCGAGACTCCCCCAACGAGCAGTACTTC | CASSYRDSPNEQYF
TRBJ2-5 | TRBD2 | TRBV7-6 | many | TGTGCCAGCAGCTTAGCCGGGGGGTCGTACCAAGAGACCCAGTACTTC | CASSLAGGSYQETQYF
TRBJ2-2 | - | TRBV7-8 | - | TGTGCCAGCAGCCTTACCAGGAGCCCCGGGGAGCTGTTTTTT | CASSLTRSPGELFF
TRBJ1-4 | - | TRBV7-6 | many | TGTGCCAGCAGCTCAAGGTTGCAGGGTGAAAAACTGTTTTTT | CASSSRLQGEKLFF
TRBJ2-5 | TRBD1 | TRBV7-7 | few | TGTGCTAGCAGCCTGGACAGGCAAGAGACCCAGTACTTC | CASSLDRQETQYF
TRBJ2-3 | TRBD1 | TRBV11-3 | many | TGTGCCAGCGGACAGGGAGAAGTTACAGATACGCAGTATTTT | CASGQGEVTDTQYF
TRBJ2-5 | TRBD1 | TRBV15 | - | TGTGCTACCAGCCGGGACAGACAAGAGACCCAGTACTTC | CATSRDRQETQYF
TRBJ1-2 | - | TRBV2 | - | TGTGCCAGCAGTGAAATGTGGCAGCGAAGTAACTATGGCTACACCTTC | CASSEMWQRSNYGYTF
TRBJ2-5 | - | TRBV12-3/TRBV12-4 | few | TGTGCCAGCAGTTACAGGGAGGAGACCCAGTACTTC | CASSYREETQYF
TRBJ1-1 | - | TRBV5-4 | many | TGTGCCAGCAGCCAAACAGTGAACACTGAAGCTTTCTTT | CASSQTVNTEAFF
TRBJ2-7 | - | TRBV19 | few | TGTGCCAGTAGCGCCTCCCAGGGAACTTCCTACGAGCAGTACTTC | CASSASQGTSYEQYF
TRBJ2-1 | TRBD2 | TRBV2 | - | TGTGCCAGCAGAAAGAGCGGGGGGGCCTACAATGAGCAGTTCTTC | CASRKSGGAYNEQFF
TRBJ2-7 | TRBD1 | TRBV3-1 | - | TGTGCCAGCAGCCGGGACAGGGCTTCCTACGAGCAGTACTTC | CASSRDRASYEQYF
TRBJ2-3 | - | TRBV20-1 | many | TGCAGTGCTAGAGATCTCGCAGTGAGGGGTCGGGATACGCAGTATTTT | CSARDLAVRGRDTQYF
TRBJ2-2 | - | TRBV4-3 | few | TGCGCCAGCAGCCAAGATTGGGGGAACGGGGAGCTGTTTTTT | CASSQDWGNGELFF
TRBJ2-1 | - | TRBV30 | few | TGTGCCTGGAGCGGCGGGGAGGATGAGCAGTTCTTC | CAWSGGEDEQFF
TRBJ2-1 | TRBD2 | TRBV5-6 | - | TGTGCCAGCAGTTCCGGGACTAGCAGATACAATGAGCAGTTCTTC | CASSSGTSRYNEQFF
TRBJ1-3 | - | TRBV6-1 | many | TGTGCCATCACAGGAAATGGGGAAAACACCATATATTTT | CAITGNGENTIYF
TRBJ2-1 | - | TRBV4-2 | few | TGTGCCAGCAGCCAAGAGAGACAATACAATGAGCAGTTCTTC | CASSQERQYNEQFF
TRBJ1-1 | - | TRBV7-9 | - | TGTGCCAGCAGCTTAGTCCAGGGTCCGGCCACTGAAGCTTTCTTT | CASSLVQGPATEAFF
TRBJ1-1 | - | TRBV3-1 | - | TGTGCCAGCAGCCAAGGACTGAAGAACACTGAAGCTTTCTTT | CASSQGLKNTEAFF
TRBJ2-2 | - | TRBV4-3 | many | TGCGCCAGCAGCCAAGATGGAGGATACGGGGAGCTGTTTTTT | CASSQDGGYGELFF
TRBJ1-5 | - | TRBV12-3/TRBV12-4 | many | TGTGCCAGCAGTTTCACAGGGCCTCAGCCCCAGCATTTT | CASSFTGPQPQHF
TRBJ1-2 | - | TRBV6-6 | many | TGTGCCAGCAGCCCCCCTCCCGAGCGATTTAACTATGGCTACACCTTC | CASSPPPERFNYGYTF
TRBJ1-2 | TRBD1 | TRBV9 | - | TGTGCCAGCAGCGTCGACAGGGGGCCTGGCTACACCTTC | CASSVDRGPGYTF
TRBJ2-2 | TRBD2 | TRBV20-1 | - | TGCAGTGCTCTACCAGTCGGGGGGACGAACACCGGGGAGCTGTTTTTT | CSALPVGGTNTGELFF
TRBJ1-4 | - | TRBV6-5 | - | TGTGCCAGCAGAGAAATCGGGACCTACGAAAAACTGTTTTTT | CASREIGTYEKLFF
TRBJ2-7 | - | TRBV7-9 | many | TGTGCCAGCAGCTTGTTCAAGCCCTACGAGCAGTACTTC | CASSLFKPYEQYF
TRBJ2-3 | TRBD1 | TRBV7-9 | few | TGTGCCAGCAGCTTAGGACAGGGGGCAACAGATACGCAGTATTTT | CASSLGQGATDTQYF
TRBJ2-7 | TRBD1 | TRBV4-1 | few | TGCGCCAGCAGCCAAGATCCGGGACAGAGCTACGAGCAGTACTTC | CASSQDPGQSYEQYF
TRBJ2-5 | - | TRBV7-2 | few | TGTGCCAGCAGCTTAGGGGAGGTTCTCGGGGAGACCCAGTACTTC | CASSLGEVLGETQYF
TRBJ2-7 | - | TRBV20-1 | - | TGCAGTGCCAACCGGGACTCCTCTGGCGAGCAGTACTTC | CSANRDSSGEQYF
TRBJ2-7 | - | TRBV7-6 | - | TGTGCCAGCAGCTTGGCTACTGTTCCCTACGAGCAGTACTTC | CASSLATVPYEQYF
TRBJ2-7 | - | TRBV12-3/TRBV12-4 | few | TGTGCCAGCAGTTTAAGGGGGATCCTCTCCTACGAGCAGTACTTC | CASSLRGILSYEQYF
TRBJ1-6 | TRBD1 | TRBV5-6 | - | TGTGCCAGCAGCGGCGGGACAGGGAGGAATTCACCCCTCCACTTT | CASSGGTGRNSPLHF
TRBJ2-7 | - | TRBV30 | few | TGTGCCTGGAGTGGGGACCGCAGCAACGAGCAGTACTTC | CAWSGDRSNEQYF
TRBJ1-3 | - | TRBV12-3/TRBV12-4 | - | TGTGCCAGCAGTGGATCCCCTCGGGGAAACACCATATATTTT | CASSGSPRGNTIYF
TRBJ2-7 | TRBD1 | TRBV4-1 | - | TGCGCCAGCAGCCAAGTCGCGTCGGGACAGCGAGGAGAGCAGTACTTC | CASSQVASGQRGEQYF